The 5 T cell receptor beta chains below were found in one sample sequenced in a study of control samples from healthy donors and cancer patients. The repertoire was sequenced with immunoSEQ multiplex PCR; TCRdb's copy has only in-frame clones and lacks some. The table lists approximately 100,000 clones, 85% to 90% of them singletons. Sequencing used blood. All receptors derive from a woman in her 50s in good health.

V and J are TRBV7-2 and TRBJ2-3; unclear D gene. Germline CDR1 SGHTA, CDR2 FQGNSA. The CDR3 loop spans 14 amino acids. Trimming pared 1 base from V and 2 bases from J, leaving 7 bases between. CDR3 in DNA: TGTGCCAGCAGCTTAGTGTTGACCACAGATACGCAGTATTTT. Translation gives CASSLVLTTDTQYF.

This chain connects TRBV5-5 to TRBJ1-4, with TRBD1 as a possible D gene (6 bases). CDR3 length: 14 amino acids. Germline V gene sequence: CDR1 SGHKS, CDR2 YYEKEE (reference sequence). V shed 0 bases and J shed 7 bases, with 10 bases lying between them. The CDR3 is CASSLDRALEKLFF. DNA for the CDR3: TGTGCCAGCAGCTTGGACAGGGCTCTTGAAAAACTGTTTTTT.

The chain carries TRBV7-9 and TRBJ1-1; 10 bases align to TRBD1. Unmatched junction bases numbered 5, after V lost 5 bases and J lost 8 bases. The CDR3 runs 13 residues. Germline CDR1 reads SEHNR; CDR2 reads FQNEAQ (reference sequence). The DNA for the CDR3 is TGTGCCAGCAGCCGGGGACAGGGGAGGGAAGCTTTCTTT. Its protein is CASSRGQGREAFF.

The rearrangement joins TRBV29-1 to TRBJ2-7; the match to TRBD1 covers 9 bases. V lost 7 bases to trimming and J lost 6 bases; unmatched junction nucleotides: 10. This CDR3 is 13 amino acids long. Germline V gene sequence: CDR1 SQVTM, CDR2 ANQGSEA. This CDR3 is CSGTGTGKAEQYF. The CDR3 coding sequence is TGCAGCGGGACCGGGACAGGGAAGGCCGAGCAGTACTTC.

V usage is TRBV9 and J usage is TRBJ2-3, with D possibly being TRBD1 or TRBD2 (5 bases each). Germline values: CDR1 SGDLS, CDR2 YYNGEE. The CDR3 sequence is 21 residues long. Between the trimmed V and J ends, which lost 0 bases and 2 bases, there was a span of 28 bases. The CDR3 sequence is CASSVATKRWGSSGHTDTQYF. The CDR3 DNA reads TGTGCCAGCAGCGTAGCTACAAAAAGGTGGGGGTCAAGTGGGCACACAGATACGCAGTATTTT.